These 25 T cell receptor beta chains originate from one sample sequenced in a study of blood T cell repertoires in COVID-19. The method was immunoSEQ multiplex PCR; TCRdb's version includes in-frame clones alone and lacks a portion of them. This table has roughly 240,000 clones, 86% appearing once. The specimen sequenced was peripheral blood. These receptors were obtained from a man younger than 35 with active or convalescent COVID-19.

The CDR3 nucleotides are TGTGCCAGTCGAGACAGGGGAATGGACTACGAGCAGTACTTC. Its translation: CASRDRGMDYEQYF. V usage is TRBV19 and J usage is TRBJ2-7; 8 positions match TRBD1. There are 14 residues in the CDR3. Germline trimming cut 8 bases from V and 3 bases from J; bases unmatched to any gene: 9. Germline assignment: CDR1 LNHDA and CDR2 SQIVND (reference sequence).

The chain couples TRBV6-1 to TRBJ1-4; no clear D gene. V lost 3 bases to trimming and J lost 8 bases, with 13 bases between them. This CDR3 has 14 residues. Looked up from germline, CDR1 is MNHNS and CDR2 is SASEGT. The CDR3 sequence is CASSDRSAREKLFF. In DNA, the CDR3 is TGTGCCAGCAGTGATAGGTCAGCCAGGGAAAAACTGTTTTTT.

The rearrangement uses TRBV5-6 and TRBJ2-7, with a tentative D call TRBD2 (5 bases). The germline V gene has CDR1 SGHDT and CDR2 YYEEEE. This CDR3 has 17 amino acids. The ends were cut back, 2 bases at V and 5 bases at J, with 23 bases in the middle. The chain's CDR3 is CASSFSFGERTWDEQYF. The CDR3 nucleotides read TGTGCCAGCAGCTTTTCGTTCGGGGAGAGGACTTGGGACGAGCAGTACTTC.

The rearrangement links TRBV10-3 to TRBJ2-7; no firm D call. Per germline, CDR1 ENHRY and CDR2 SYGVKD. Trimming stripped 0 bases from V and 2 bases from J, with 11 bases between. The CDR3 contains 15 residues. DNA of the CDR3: TGTGCCATCAGTGAGTCGACTGCAGAGACCTACGAGCAGTACTTC. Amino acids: CAISESTAETYEQYF.

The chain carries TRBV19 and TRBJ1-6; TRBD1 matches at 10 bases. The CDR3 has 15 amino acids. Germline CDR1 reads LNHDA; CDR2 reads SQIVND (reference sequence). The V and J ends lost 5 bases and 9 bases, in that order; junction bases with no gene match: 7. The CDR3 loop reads CASSGDRGLSSPLHF. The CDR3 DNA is TGTGCCAGTAGTGGCGACAGGGGGCTTAGTTCACCCCTCCACTTT.

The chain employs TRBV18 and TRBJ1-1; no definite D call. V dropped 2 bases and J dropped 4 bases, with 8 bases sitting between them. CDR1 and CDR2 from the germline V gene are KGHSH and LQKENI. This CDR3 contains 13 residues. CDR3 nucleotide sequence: TGTGCCAGCTCACCAGACCCGGGCACTGAAGCTTTCTTT. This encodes CASSPDPGTEAFF.

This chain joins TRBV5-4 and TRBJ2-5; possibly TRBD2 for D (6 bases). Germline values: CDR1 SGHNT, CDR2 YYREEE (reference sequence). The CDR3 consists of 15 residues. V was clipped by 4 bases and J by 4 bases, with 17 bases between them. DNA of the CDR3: TGTGCCAGCAGCCCGGGAGCTGGGGAAGTAGAGACCCAGTACTTC. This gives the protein CASSPGAGEVETQYF.

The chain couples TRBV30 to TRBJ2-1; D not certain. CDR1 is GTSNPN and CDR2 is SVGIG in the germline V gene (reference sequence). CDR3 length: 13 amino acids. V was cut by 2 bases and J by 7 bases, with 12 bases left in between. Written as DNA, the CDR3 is TGTGCCTGGAGTCGCGGAACCGGGAATGAGCAGTTCTTC. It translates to CAWSRGTGNEQFF.

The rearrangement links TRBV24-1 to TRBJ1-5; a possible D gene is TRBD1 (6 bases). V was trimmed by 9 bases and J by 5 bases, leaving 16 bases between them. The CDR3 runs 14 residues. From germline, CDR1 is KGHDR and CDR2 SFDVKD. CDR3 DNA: TGTGCCACCGGAATTCAGGGGAGGGATCAGCCCCAGCATTTT. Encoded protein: CATGIQGRDQPQHF.

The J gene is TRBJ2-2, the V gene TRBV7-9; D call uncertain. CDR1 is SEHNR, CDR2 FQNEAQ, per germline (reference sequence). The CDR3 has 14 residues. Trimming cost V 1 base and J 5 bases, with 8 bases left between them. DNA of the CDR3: TGTGCCAGCAGCTTAGGAGTCCTGACCGGGGAGCTGTTTTTT. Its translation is CASSLGVLTGELFF.

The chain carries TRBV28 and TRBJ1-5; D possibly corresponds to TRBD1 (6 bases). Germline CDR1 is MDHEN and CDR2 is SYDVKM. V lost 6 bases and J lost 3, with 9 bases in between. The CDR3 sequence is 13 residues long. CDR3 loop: CASRQGNNQPQHF. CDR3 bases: TGTGCCAGCAGACAGGGAAACAATCAGCCCCAGCATTTT.

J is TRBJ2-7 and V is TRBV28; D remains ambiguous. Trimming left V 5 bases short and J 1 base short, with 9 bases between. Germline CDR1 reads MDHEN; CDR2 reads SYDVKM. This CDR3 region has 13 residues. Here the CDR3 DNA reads TGTGCCAGCAGTCTTGACATTTCCTACGAGCAGTACTTC. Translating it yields CASSLDISYEQYF.

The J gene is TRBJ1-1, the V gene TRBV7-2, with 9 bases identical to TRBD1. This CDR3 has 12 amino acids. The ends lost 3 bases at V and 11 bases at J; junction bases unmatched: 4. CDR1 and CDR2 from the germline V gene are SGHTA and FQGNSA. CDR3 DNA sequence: TGTGCCAGCAGCTTGACAGACAGGGGGGCTTTCTTT. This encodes CASSLTDRGAFF. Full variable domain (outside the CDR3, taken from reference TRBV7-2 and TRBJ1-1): GAGVSQSPSNKVTEKGKDVELRCDPISGHTALYWYRQSLGQGLEFLIYFQGNSAPDKSGLPSDRFSAERTGGSVSTLTIQRTQQEDSAVYLCASSLTDRGAFFGQGTRLTVV.

CDR3 residues: CASSLEVGTSQETQYF. CDR3 bases: TGCGCCAGCAGCTTGGAAGTGGGGACATCGCAAGAGACCCAGTACTTC. This rearrangement joins TRBV5-1 to TRBJ2-5; D possibly corresponds to TRBD1 (6 bases). Germline CDR1 is SGHRS and CDR2 is YFSETQ. V gave up 0 bases and J gave up 2 bases, with 14 bases separating them. This CDR3 region has 16 residues.

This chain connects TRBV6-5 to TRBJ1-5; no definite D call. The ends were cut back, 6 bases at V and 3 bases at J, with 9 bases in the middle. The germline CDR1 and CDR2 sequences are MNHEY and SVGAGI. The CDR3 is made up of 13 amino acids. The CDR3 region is CASRVAFNQPQHF. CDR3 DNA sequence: TGTGCCAGCAGAGTGGCCTTCAATCAGCCCCAGCATTTT.

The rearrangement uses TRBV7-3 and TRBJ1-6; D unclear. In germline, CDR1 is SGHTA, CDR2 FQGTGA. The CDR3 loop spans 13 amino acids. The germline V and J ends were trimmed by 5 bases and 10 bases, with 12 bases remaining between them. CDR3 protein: CASSPSVGSPLHF. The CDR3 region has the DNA TGTGCCAGCAGCCCCAGCGTTGGGTCACCCCTCCACTTT.

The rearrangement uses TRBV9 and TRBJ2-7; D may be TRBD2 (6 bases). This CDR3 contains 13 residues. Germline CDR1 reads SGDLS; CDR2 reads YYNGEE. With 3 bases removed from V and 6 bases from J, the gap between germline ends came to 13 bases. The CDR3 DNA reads TGTGCCAGCAGCGAGACTAGGGTGTCCGAGCAGTACTTC. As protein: CASSETRVSEQYF.

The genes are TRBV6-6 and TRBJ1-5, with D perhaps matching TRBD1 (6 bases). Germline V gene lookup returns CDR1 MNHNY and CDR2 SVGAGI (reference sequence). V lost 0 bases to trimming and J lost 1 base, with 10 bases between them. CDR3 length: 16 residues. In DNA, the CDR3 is TGTGCCAGCAGTTACTCGAGGGGGGGCAGCAATCAGCCCCAGCATTTT. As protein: CASSYSRGGSNQPQHF.

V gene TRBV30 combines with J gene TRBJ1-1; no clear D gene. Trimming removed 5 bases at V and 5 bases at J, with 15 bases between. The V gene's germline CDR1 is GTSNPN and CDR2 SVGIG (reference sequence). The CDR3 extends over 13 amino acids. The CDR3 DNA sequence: TGTGCCTGGGCCCTGGAGAGGAGGACTGAAGCTTTCTTT. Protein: CAWALERRTEAFF.

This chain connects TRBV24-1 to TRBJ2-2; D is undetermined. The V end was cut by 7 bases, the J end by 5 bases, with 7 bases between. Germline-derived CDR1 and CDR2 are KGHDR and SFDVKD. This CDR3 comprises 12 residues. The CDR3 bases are TGTGCCACCAGGAAAGAGACCGGGGAGCTGTTTTTT. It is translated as CATRKETGELFF.

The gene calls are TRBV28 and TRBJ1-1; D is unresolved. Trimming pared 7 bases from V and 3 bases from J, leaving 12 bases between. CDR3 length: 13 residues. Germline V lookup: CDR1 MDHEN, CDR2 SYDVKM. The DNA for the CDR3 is TGTGCCAGCAACCCACGACTGGACACTGAAGCTTTCTTT. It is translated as CASNPRLDTEAFF.

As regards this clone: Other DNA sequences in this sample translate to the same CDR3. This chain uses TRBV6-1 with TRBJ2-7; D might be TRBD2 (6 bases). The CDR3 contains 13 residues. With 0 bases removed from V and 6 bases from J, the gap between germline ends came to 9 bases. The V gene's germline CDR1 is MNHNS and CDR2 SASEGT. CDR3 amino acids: CASSEAEGSEQYF. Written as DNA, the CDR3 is TGTGCCAGCAGTGAAGCGGAGGGATCCGAGCAGTACTTC.

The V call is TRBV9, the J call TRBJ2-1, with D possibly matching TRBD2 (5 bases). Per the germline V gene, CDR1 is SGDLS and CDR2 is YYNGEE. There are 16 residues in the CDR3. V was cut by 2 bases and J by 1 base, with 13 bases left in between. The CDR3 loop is CASSVEDSTSYNEQFF. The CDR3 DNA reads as TGTGCCAGCAGCGTCGAGGACTCCACTTCCTACAATGAGCAGTTCTTC.

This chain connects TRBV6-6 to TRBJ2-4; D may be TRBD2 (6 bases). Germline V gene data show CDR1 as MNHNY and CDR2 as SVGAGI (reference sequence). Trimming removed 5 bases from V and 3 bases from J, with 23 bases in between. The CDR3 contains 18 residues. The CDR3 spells CASSRFGTPPSGKNIQYF. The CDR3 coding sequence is TGTGCCAGCAGTCGGTTTGGGACTCCTCCTTCGGGCAAAAACATTCAGTACTTC.

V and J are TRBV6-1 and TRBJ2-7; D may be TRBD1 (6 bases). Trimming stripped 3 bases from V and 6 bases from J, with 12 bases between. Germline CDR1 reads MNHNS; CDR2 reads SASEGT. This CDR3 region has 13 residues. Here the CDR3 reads CASSDRGSAEQYF. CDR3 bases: TGTGCCAGCAGTGACAGGGGATCGGCCGAGCAGTACTTC.